Listed below are T cell receptor beta chains from one sample, sequenced in a study of blood T cell repertoires in COVID-19. Generated by immunoSEQ multiplex PCR, the TCRdb table keeps only in-frame clones and is missing some. Among around 150,000 clones listed, approximately 90% were seen once. The sample consisted of peripheral blood. The source is a woman in her seventies with COVID-19, enrolled during active disease. Each CDR3 is given with its conserved first and last residue. A D gene is named only where the DNA matches it firmly. A row's size may be missing; if present it is once, few, many or a size class.

13	TRBV27	TRBJ2-3	-	TRBD2	CATLSGGEDTQYF	TGTGCCACCCTTAGCGGGGGGGAGGATACGCAGTATTTT
12	TRBV2	TRBJ1-2	-	-	CASSEAGGGYTF	TGTGCCAGCAGTGAAGCGGGGGGTGGCTACACCTTC
14	TRBV3-1/TRBV3-2	TRBJ2-2	-	-	CASSPGFSTGELFF	TGTGCCAGCAGCCCAGGTTTCAGCACCGGGGAGCTGTTTTTT
15	TRBV2	TRBJ1-4	-	-	CASGPRTGLLEKLFF	TGTGCCAGCGGGCCGAGAACGGGACTACTTGAAAAACTGTTTTTT
13	TRBV5-1	TRBJ1-5	-	-	CASSLSTGKPQHF	TGCGCCAGCAGCTTATCCACAGGGAAGCCCCAGCATTTT
14	TRBV6-4	TRBJ1-1	-	-	CASSDTDRNTEAFF	TGTGCCAGCAGTGACACTGACAGGAACACTGAAGCTTTCTTT
15	TRBV5-6	TRBJ1-5	once	-	CASSLWGLRDQPQHF	TGTGCCAGCAGCTTATGGGGGCTAAGGGATCAGCCCCAGCATTTT
12	TRBV5-1	TRBJ1-2	-	TRBD1	CASGEQGSGYTF	TGCGCCAGCGGAGAACAGGGGTCTGGCTACACCTTC
16	TRBV9	TRBJ2-5	-	TRBD2	CASSVAPSGAAGTQYF	TGTGCCAGCAGCGTTGCGCCTAGCGGGGCCGCGGGGACCCAGTACTTC
16	TRBV7-9	TRBJ2-2	-	TRBD2	CASTGLAGVYTGELFF	TGTGCCAGCACTGGGCTAGCGGGGGTTTACACCGGGGAGCTGTTTTTT
12	TRBV30	TRBJ1-2	-	TRBD1	CAYRQGAWGYTF	TGTGCCTATCGACAGGGGGCTTGGGGCTACACCTTC
16	TRBV4-2	TRBJ2-1	-	-	CASSQEGAHAYNEQFF	TGTGCCAGCAGCCAAGAGGGGGCTCACGCGTACAATGAGCAGTTCTTC
11	TRBV10-1	TRBJ1-1	-	-	CARGENTEAFF	TGCGCCAGAGGGGAGAACACTGAAGCTTTCTTT
13	TRBV28	TRBJ2-7	-	TRBD1	CASMRQGIYEQYF	TGTGCCAGCATGAGACAGGGAATCTACGAGCAGTACTTC
17	TRBV20-1	TRBJ1-5	-	-	CSASSGASILSNQPQHF	TGCAGTGCTAGTAGCGGGGCATCAATTCTAAGCAATCAGCCCCAGCATTTT
16	TRBV4-1	TRBJ2-1	-	TRBD2	CASSQGGTSAWNEQFF	TGCGCCAGCAGCCAAGGCGGGACTAGCGCTTGGAATGAGCAGTTCTTC
15	TRBV18	TRBJ2-7	-	TRBD2	CASSPSLGGLDEQYF	TGTGCCAGCTCACCTAGCCTGGGAGGGCTCGACGAGCAGTACTTC
16	TRBV14	TRBJ1-2	-	-	CASSQLPGGRIYGYTF	TGTGCCAGCAGCCAGCTACCTGGGGGCCGGATCTATGGCTACACCTTC
13	TRBV5-1	TRBJ2-2	-	-	CASTDRNTGELFF	TGCGCCAGCACCGACAGAAACACCGGGGAGCTGTTTTTT
15	TRBV30	TRBJ2-5	-	TRBD2	CAWSHSGGAWETQYF	TGTGCCTGGAGTCATAGCGGGGGGGCTTGGGAGACCCAGTACTTC
11	TRBV2	TRBJ2-7	-	-	CAGRTGDEQYF	TGTGCCGGCAGGACTGGCGACGAGCAGTACTTC
16	TRBV28	TRBJ1-2	few	TRBD1	CASSLGQGLTNYGYTF	TGTGCCAGCAGCCTTGGACAGGGTCTAACTAACTATGGCTACACCTTC
14	TRBV25-1	TRBJ2-6	-	TRBD1	CASIGQGSGNVLTF	TGTGCCAGCATTGGACAGGGAAGTGGCAACGTCCTGACTTTC
16	TRBV5-1	TRBJ2-5	-	TRBD2	CASSPSTSGGRGTQYF	TGCGCCAGCAGCCCTTCTACTAGCGGGGGGAGAGGGACCCAGTACTTC
15	TRBV3-1/TRBV3-2	TRBJ1-1	-	TRBD1	CASSRRWDRGPEAFF	TGTGCCAGCAGCCGGCGGTGGGACAGGGGACCTGAAGCTTTCTTT
17	TRBV9	TRBJ1-2	-	TRBD1	CASSPRTGGSLDKGYTF	TGTGCCAGCAGCCCGCGGACAGGGGGCTCTCTGGACAAAGGCTACACCTTC
16	TRBV5-8	TRBJ2-7	-	-	CASSLVRDTRSYEQYF	TGTGCCAGCAGCTTGGTTCGCGACACGCGCTCCTACGAGCAGTACTTC
15	TRBV27	TRBJ1-4	-	TRBD1	CASRPYRGLDEKLFF	TGTGCCAGCAGGCCATATAGGGGGCTGGATGAAAAACTGTTTTTT
14	TRBV25-1	TRBJ1-4	-	TRBD1	CASSRTGGNEKLFF	TGTGCCAGCAGCCGGACAGGGGGTAATGAAAAACTGTTTTTT
16	TRBV7-2	TRBJ2-5	-	TRBD2	CASSLGLAGGQETQYF	TGTGCCAGCAGCTTAGGATTAGCGGGGGGGCAAGAGACCCAGTACTTC
13	TRBV7-7	TRBJ2-7	-	-	CASSLSTVYEQYF	TGTGCTAGCAGCTTATCCACAGTTTACGAGCAGTACTTC
16	TRBV9	TRBJ1-2	few	TRBD1	CASSLSRDRAIDGYTF	TGTGCCAGCAGCCTCTCCCGGGACAGGGCTATAGATGGCTACACCTTC
13	TRBV28	TRBJ1-2	-	TRBD1	CASSLRDRGGYTF	TGTGCCAGCAGCCTCCGGGACAGGGGTGGCTACACCTTC
16	TRBV18	TRBJ1-3	-	-	CASSPGQGTSGNTIYF	TGTGCCAGCTCACCGGGCCAGGGAACCTCTGGAAACACCATATATTTT
15	TRBV2	TRBJ2-1	-	TRBD2	CASSEGGSSYNEQFF	TGTGCCAGCAGTGAGGGAGGGAGCTCCTACAATGAGCAGTTCTTC
15	TRBV4-2	TRBJ1-1	-	-	CASSQGEGANTEAFF	TGTGCCAGCAGCCAAGGGGAGGGAGCGAACACTGAAGCTTTCTTT
15	TRBV19	TRBJ2-3	-	-	CASSIKAASTDTQYF	TGTGCCAGTAGTATAAAGGCGGCTAGCACAGATACGCAGTATTTT
16	TRBV3-1/TRBV3-2	TRBJ2-3	-	TRBD2	CASSQATSGGMGTQYF	TGTGCCAGCAGCCAAGCAACTAGCGGGGGGATGGGGACGCAGTATTTT
15	TRBV30	TRBJ2-2	once	TRBD2	CAWIPGGGAVGELFF	TGTGCCTGGATACCTGGCGGGGGGGCAGTCGGGGAGCTGTTTTTT
14	TRBV5-5	TRBJ1-3	once	-	CASSFGVRGNTIYF	TGTGCCAGCAGCTTCGGGGTTCGCGGAAACACCATATATTTT
16	TRBV5-4	TRBJ2-1	-	-	CASSTAGTLTYNEQFF	TGTGCCAGCAGCACGGCGGGGACTCTTACCTACAATGAGCAGTTCTTC
13	TRBV28	TRBJ1-5	few	TRBD1	CASFDRGHQPQHF	TGTGCCAGCTTCGACAGGGGGCATCAGCCCCAGCATTTT
15	TRBV2	TRBJ2-3	-	TRBD2	CATSAGTSVADTQYF	TGTGCCACTTCCGCGGGGACTAGCGTCGCAGATACGCAGTATTTT
16	TRBV9	TRBJ2-3	-	TRBD1	CASSVGGTGFTDTQYF	TGTGCCAGCAGCGTCGGAGGGACAGGGTTCACAGATACGCAGTATTTT
12	TRBV19	TRBJ2-1	once	-	CASSRGYNEQFF	TGTGCCAGTAGTCGGGGGTACAATGAGCAGTTCTTC
17	TRBV5-5	TRBJ2-3	-	TRBD2	CASVGTSGGYRTDTQYF	TGTGCCAGCGTAGGAACTAGCGGGGGTTACCGCACAGATACGCAGTATTTT
14	TRBV19	TRBJ2-7	-	TRBD1	CASSFGQGSYEQYF	TGTGCCAGTAGTTTCGGACAGGGCTCCTACGAGCAGTACTTC
12	TRBV19	TRBJ2-2	many	-	CASSIVGGELFF	TGTGCCAGTAGTATAGTCGGCGGGGAGCTGTTTTTT
11	TRBV29-1	TRBJ1-2	-	-	CSVGGGGGYTF	TGCAGCGTCGGTGGGGGGGGCGGCTACACCTTC
16	TRBV5-5	TRBJ2-1	-	TRBD1	CASSPGQGITYNEQFF	TGTGCCAGCAGCCCCGGACAGGGCATTACCTACAATGAGCAGTTCTTC